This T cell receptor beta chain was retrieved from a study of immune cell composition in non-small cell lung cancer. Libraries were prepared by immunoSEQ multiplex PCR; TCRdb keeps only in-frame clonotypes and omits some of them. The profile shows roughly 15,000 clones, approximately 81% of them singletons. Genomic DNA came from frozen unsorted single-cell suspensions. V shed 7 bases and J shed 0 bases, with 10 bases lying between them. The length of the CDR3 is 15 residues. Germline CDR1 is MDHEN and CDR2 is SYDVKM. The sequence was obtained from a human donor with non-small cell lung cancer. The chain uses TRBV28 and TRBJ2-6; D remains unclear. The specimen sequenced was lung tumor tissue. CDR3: CASKKGSSGANVLTF. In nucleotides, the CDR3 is TGTGCCAGCAAGAAAGGTAGCTCTGGGGCCAACGTCCTGACTTTC. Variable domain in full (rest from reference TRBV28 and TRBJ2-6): DVKVTQSSRYLVKRTGEKVFLECVQDMDHENMFWYRQDPGLGLRLIYFSYDVKMKEKGDIPEGYSVSREKKERFSLILESASTNQTSMYLCASKKGSSGANVLTFGAGSRLTVL.